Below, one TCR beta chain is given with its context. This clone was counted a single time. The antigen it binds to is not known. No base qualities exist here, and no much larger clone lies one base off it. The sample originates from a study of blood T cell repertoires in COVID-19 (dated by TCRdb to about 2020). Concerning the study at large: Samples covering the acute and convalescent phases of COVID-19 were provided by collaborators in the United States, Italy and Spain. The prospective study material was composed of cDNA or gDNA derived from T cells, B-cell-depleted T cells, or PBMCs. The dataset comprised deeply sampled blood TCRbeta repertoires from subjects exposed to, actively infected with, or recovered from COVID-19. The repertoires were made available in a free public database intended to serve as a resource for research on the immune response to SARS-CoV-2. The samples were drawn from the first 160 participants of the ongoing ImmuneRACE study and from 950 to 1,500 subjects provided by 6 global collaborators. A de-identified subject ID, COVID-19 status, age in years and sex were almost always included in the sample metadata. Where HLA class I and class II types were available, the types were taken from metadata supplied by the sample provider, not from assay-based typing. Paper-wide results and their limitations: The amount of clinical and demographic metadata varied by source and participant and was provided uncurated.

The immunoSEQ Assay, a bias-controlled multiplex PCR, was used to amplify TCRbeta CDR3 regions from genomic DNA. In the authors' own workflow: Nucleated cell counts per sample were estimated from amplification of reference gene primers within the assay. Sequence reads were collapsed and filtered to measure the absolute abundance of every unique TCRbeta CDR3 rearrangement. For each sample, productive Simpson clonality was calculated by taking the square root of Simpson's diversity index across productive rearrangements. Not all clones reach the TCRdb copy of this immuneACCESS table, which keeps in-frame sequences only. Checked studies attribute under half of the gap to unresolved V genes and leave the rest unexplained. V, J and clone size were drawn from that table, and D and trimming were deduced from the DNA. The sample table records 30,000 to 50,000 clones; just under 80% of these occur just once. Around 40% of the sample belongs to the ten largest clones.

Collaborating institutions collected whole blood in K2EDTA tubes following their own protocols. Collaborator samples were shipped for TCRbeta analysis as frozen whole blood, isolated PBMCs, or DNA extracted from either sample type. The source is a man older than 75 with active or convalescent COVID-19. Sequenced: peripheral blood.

The CDR3 loop reads CASTPGGFFGYTF. The DNA is TGTGCCAGTACCCCTGGGGGGTTCTTTGGCTACACCTTC. The receptor chain draws on TRBV19 and TRBJ1-2; TRBD1 is a possible D gene, resting on 5 matching bases. The junction shows trimming of 7 bases on V and 7 bases on J, plus 16 bases between the germline ends. The germline V gene (reference sequence) specifies LNHDA as CDR1 and SQIVND as CDR2. The CDR3 spans 13 residues, from the cysteine through the phenylalanine. The CDR3 DNA has 39 bases and is translated from base 1.